This paragraph reports one TCR beta chain. This specimen comes from a study of T cells in localized non-small cell lung cancer. Sequencing used immunoSEQ multiplex PCR; TCRdb keeps in-frame clones, though not all of them. The data hold under 35,000 clones, with around 90% observed a single time. Germline loops: CDR1 SEHNR, CDR2 FQNEAQ (reference sequence). CDR3 length: 13 residues. The V end lost 5 bases, the J end lost 10 bases, and 15 bases lay between the germline ends. This receptor was taken from a female donor of 60 years or more with stage I lung adenocarcinoma. Sample: peripheral blood, taken before any cancer treatment. The chain combines TRBV7-9 with TRBJ2-1; tentative D call: TRBD1 (6 bases). The CDR3 DNA is TGTGCCAGCAGCCTTACAGGGTCTGGCGAGCAGTTCTTC. Encoded protein: CASSLTGSGEQFF. Supplemented by reference TRBV7-9 and TRBJ2-1, the full variable domain reads DTGVSQNPRHKITKRGQNVTFRCDPISEHNRLYWYRQTLGQGPEFLTYFQNEAQLEKSRLLSDRFSAERPKGSFSTLEIQRTEQGDSAMYLCASSLTGSGEQFFGPGTRLTVL.